Below, 18 T cell receptor beta chains from the same sample are listed, as sequenced in a study of cytomegalovirus exposure and HLA in healthy donors. PCR amplification relied on 60 Vbeta primers (plus 13 Jbeta primers). Some clones are missing from TCRdb's copy, which holds only in-frame ones; the method was immunoSEQ multiplex PCR. The sample has around 100,000 clones, 79% seen once. Input material: PBMCs. These receptors were obtained from a female donor in good health and CMV-seropositive.

The chain uses TRBV7-9 and TRBJ2-1, with 7 positions matching TRBD2. CDR1 is SEHNR and CDR2 is FQNEAQ in the germline V gene (reference sequence). The CDR3 extends over 17 amino acids. With 5 bases clipped from V and 1 base from J, the junction kept 11 bases outside the gene matches. The CDR3 protein is CASSPQTSIVSYNEQFF. CDR3 nucleotide sequence: TGTGCCAGCAGCCCTCAGACTAGCATTGTTTCCTACAATGAGCAGTTCTTC.

In its sample, this clone was seen once. Relative to the germline gene, one junction end is altered; a read error may explain this. The chain joins TRBV7-2 to TRBJ1-6, with a tentative D call TRBD1 (5 bases). Germline-derived CDR1 and CDR2 are SGHTA and FQGNSA. There are 14 residues in the CDR3. The CDR3 is CASSLGLTESRSSW. CDR3 coding DNA: TGTGCCAGCAGCTTAGGCCTGACAGAGTCGCGGTCCTCTTGG.

The chain combines TRBV19 with TRBJ2-3; 7 bases line up with TRBD1. Germline V gene lookup returns CDR1 LNHDA and CDR2 SQIVND (reference sequence). The trim removed 3 bases at V and 2 bases at J, leaving 5 bases unmatched. This CDR3 has 15 residues. The CDR3 here is CASSIGGQITDTQYF. CDR3 DNA sequence: TGTGCCAGTAGTATTGGGGGACAGATCACAGATACGCAGTATTTT.

The chain has TRBV5-1 and TRBJ1-6, with D uncertain. Germline V gives CDR1 SGHRS, CDR2 YFSETQ. The CDR3 runs 14 residues. Trimming removed 0 bases at V and 11 bases at J, with 12 bases between. DNA for the CDR3: TGCGCCAGCAGCTTGGAACGGAGCGGGACACCCCTCCACTTT. Protein product: CASSLERSGTPLHF.

V usage is TRBV27 and J usage is TRBJ1-5; 9 bases are a match to TRBD1. Per germline, CDR1 MNHEY and CDR2 SMNVEV (reference sequence). J was trimmed by 4 bases and V by 5 bases; bases with no gene match: 6. The CDR3 loop spans 15 amino acids. CDR3 nucleotides: TGTGCCAGCAGTGCCGGACAGGGGCCTAATCAGCCCCAGCATTTT. Translating gives CASSAGQGPNQPQHF.

The chain carries TRBV6-4 and TRBJ2-1; D might be TRBD2 (5 bases). V was clipped by 0 bases and J by 6 bases, with 18 bases between them. Germline CDR1 MRHNA, CDR2 SNTAGT. The CDR3 sequence is 17 residues long. CDR3 sequence reads: CASSDSRVPYPGNEQFF. The CDR3 nucleotides read TGTGCCAGCAGTGACTCGAGGGTCCCGTATCCCGGCAATGAGCAGTTCTTC.

The chain recombines TRBV11-2 with TRBJ2-3; D perhaps matches TRBD2 (6 bases). The CDR3 runs 12 residues. The V end was cut by 5 bases, the J end by 8 bases, with 11 bases between. The germline V gene has CDR1 SGHAT and CDR2 FQNNGV. CDR3 in amino acids: CASSPTSPTQYF. The DNA for the CDR3 is TGTGCCAGCAGCCCCACTAGCCCTACGCAGTATTTT. Full variable domain (outside the CDR3, taken from reference TRBV11-2 and TRBJ2-3): EAGVAQSPRYKIIEKRQSVAFWCNPISGHATLYWYQQILGQGPKLLIQFQNNGVVDDSQLPKDRFSAERLKGVDSTLKIQPAKLEDSAVYLCASSPTSPTQYFGPGTRLTVL.

This clone was picked up one time. This rearrangement joins TRBV2 to TRBJ2-3, with D possibly TRBD2 on 5 matching bases. This CDR3 has 15 amino acids. Trimming removed 0 bases at V and 4 bases at J, with 11 bases between. Germline CDR1 is SNHLY and CDR2 is FYNNEI. CDR3 coding DNA: TGTGCCAGCAGTGAAGCGTTCGGAGGCCCAGATACGCAGTATTTT. This sequence encodes CASSEAFGGPDTQYF.

The V and J genes are TRBV18 and TRBJ1-5, with D perhaps matching TRBD1 (5 bases). The CDR3 is made up of 15 amino acids. The germline V gene has CDR1 KGHSH and CDR2 LQKENI. The V gene lost 6 bases and the J gene lost 5 bases, with 17 bases spanning the gap. The CDR3 loop reads CASSTDKGVDQPQHF. In nucleotides, the CDR3 is TGTGCCAGCTCTACAGACAAAGGGGTTGATCAGCCCCAGCATTTT.

The gene calls are TRBV7-8 and TRBJ2-1; possibly TRBD2 for D (6 bases). Per germline, CDR1 SGHVS and CDR2 FQNEAQ. The V end lost 3 bases, the J end lost 6 bases, and 12 bases lay between the germline ends. The CDR3 runs 14 residues. The CDR3 reads CASSFGTPTNEQFF. CDR3 nucleotide sequence: TGTGCCAGCAGCTTCGGGACTCCTACCAATGAGCAGTTCTTC.

V and J are TRBV18 and TRBJ2-7, with D tentatively TRBD1 (5 bases). The V gene's germline CDR1 is KGHSH and CDR2 LQKENI. Trimming removed 2 bases at V and 3 bases at J, with 8 bases between. This CDR3 has 13 residues. CDR3 residues: CASSPGAGYEQYF. Here the CDR3 DNA reads TGTGCCAGCTCACCAGGGGCAGGCTACGAGCAGTACTTC.

V usage is TRBV11-2 and J usage is TRBJ2-5, with 12 bases that match TRBD1. The DNA end is a closer match to TRBJ2-7, so the J assignment may be wrong. The CDR3 runs to 15 residues. Germline assignment: CDR1 SGHAT and CDR2 FQNNGV. CDR3 sequence (DNA): TGTGCCAGCAGCTGGGGACAGGGGGCCCAATACGAGCAGTACTTC. Encoded protein: CASSWGQGAQYEQYF.

In its sample, this clone was seen once. The rearrangement links TRBV7-9 to TRBJ1-1; TRBD1 agrees at 7 bases. This CDR3 has 14 residues. From germline, CDR1 is SEHNR and CDR2 FQNEAQ (reference sequence). V dropped 5 bases and J dropped 4; count of bases not matched to a gene: 7. Here the CDR3 reads CASSPDRERTEAFF. The CDR3 DNA is TGTGCCAGCAGCCCCGACAGGGAGCGCACTGAAGCTTTCTTT.

V usage is TRBV6-5 and J usage is TRBJ2-7; 9 bases align to TRBD1. This CDR3 comprises 15 residues. The germline gives CDR1 MNHEY, CDR2 SVGAGI. Trimming removed 5 bases from V and 5 bases from J; junction bases left unmatched: 10. The CDR3 loop is CASSARDRVNHEQYF. For the CDR3, the DNA is TGTGCCAGCAGTGCCCGGGACAGGGTGAATCACGAGCAGTACTTC.

CDR3 in amino acids: CAWRKPAGRPGELFF. The CDR3, as DNA: TGTGCCTGGAGGAAACCGGCAGGGCGACCCGGGGAGCTGTTTTTT. The chain recombines TRBV30 with TRBJ2-2; TRBD1 might be the D (5 bases). Trimming removed 3 bases at V and 6 bases at J, with 17 bases between. The CDR3 loop spans 15 amino acids. The germline V gene encodes CDR1 GTSNPN and CDR2 SVGIG (reference sequence).

V gene TRBV19 combines with J gene TRBJ1-2; unclear D gene. The CDR3 is made up of 13 amino acids. The V end lost 8 bases, the J end lost 4 bases, and 14 bases lay between the germline ends. The germline gives CDR1 LNHDA, CDR2 SQIVND (reference sequence). The CDR3 region is CASLNRSRYGYTF. DNA of the CDR3: TGTGCCAGTCTTAATCGGAGTCGCTATGGCTACACCTTC.

This clone was observed once. J is TRBJ2-7 and V is TRBV2, with TRBD2 matching 12 bases. This CDR3 has 17 residues. Germline CDR1 is SNHLY and CDR2 is FYNNEI. Trimming cost V 8 bases and J 0 bases; bases outside gene matches: 11. This chain's CDR3 is CASPRTLAGGTSYEQYF. Written as DNA, the CDR3 is TGTGCCAGCCCCCGTACTCTAGCGGGGGGGACCTCCTACGAGCAGTACTTC. The complete variable domain, with remaining parts taken from reference TRBV2 and TRBJ2-7, reads EPEVTQTPSHQVTQMGQEVILRCVPISNHLYFYWYRQILGQKVEFLVSFYNNEISEKSEIFDDQFSVERPDGSNFTLKIRSTKLEDSAMYFCASPRTLAGGTSYEQYFGPGTRLTVT.

The chain couples TRBV9 to TRBJ2-3, with D perhaps TRBD2 (5 bases). The CDR3 spans 16 residues. Between the trimmed V and J ends, which lost 2 bases and 0 bases, there was a span of 13 bases. The germline gives CDR1 SGDLS, CDR2 YYNGEE. In DNA, the CDR3 is TGTGCCAGCAGCGTCCTAGGGAGCGGAAGCACAGATACGCAGTATTTT. Translating it yields CASSVLGSGSTDTQYF.